The 31 T cell receptor beta chains listed next were all sequenced from one sample in a study of control samples from healthy donors and cancer patients (dated by TCRdb to about 2020). Receptor amplification or capture employed the immunoSEQ multiplex PCR assay. Sourced from immuneACCESS, this table was stored by TCRdb with only in-frame sequences that have V and J called. A share of the clones is absent; for the studies checked, an unresolved V gene accounts for under half, and the remainder has no known explanation. The sample profile shows about 75,000 clones; approximately 94% of them were found once. 6.2% of the sample is held by the ten biggest clonotypes. Sample: blood. These receptors all come from a woman between 35 and 50 years old in good health.

This clone has a single count. The chain employs TRBV7-9 and TRBJ1-1, with D hard to call. Per germline, CDR1 SEHNR and CDR2 FQNEAQ (reference sequence). CDR3 size: 11 residues. Deletions cut 0 bases from V and 7 bases from J, with 3 bases between. As DNA, the CDR3 is TGTGCCAGCAGCTTAGCGGATGAAGCTTTCTTT. Translation gives CASSLADEAFF.

The rearrangement joins TRBV7-9 to TRBJ1-1; D remains ambiguous. CDR1 is SEHNR and CDR2 is FQNEAQ in the germline V gene (reference sequence). V lost 2 bases, J lost 4 bases, and 11 bases lay in between. The CDR3 totals 14 residues. The CDR3 sequence is CASSLQRTSTEAFF. The DNA of the CDR3 is TGTGCCAGCAGCTTACAAAGGACGAGCACTGAAGCTTTCTTT.

This clone was counted a single time. This chain connects TRBV7-2 to TRBJ2-7; 7 bases align to TRBD1. CDR3 size: 15 residues. V trimming: 5 bases; J trimming: 3 bases; junction bases outside the gene matches: 10. Germline values: CDR1 SGHTA, CDR2 FQGNSA. DNA of the CDR3: TGTGCCAGCAGCACAAGACAGGGTGGCTACTACGAGCAGTACTTC. It is translated as CASSTRQGGYYEQYF.

CDR3 amino acids: CASYIGTEAFF. The CDR3 DNA sequence: TGTGCCAGCTACATAGGCACTGAAGCTTTCTTT. J is TRBJ1-1 and V is TRBV6-5; D remains unclear. Germline CDR1 and CDR2: MNHEY and SVGAGI. With 8 bases removed from V and 4 bases from J, the gap between germline ends came to 8 bases. CDR3 length: 11 residues.

The chain has TRBV5-3 and TRBJ2-1, with D tentatively TRBD1 (5 bases). TRBV5-3 is an open reading frame whose function is uncertain. This CDR3 region has 14 residues. V lost 6 bases, J lost 0 bases, and 10 bases lay in between. CDR3 amino acids: CARTTGPSYNEQFF. In DNA form, the CDR3 reads TGTGCCAGAACTACAGGACCCTCCTACAATGAGCAGTTCTTC.

The chain is built from TRBV3-1 (or the pseudogene TRBV3-2) and TRBJ2-3; 9 bases agree with TRBD1. Germline CDR1 is LGHDT and CDR2 is YNNKEL (reference sequence). The CDR3 contains 17 residues. V lost 4 bases, J lost 2 bases, and 10 bases stayed unmatched. The CDR3 spells CASSRAGTGHSTDTQYF. As DNA, the CDR3 is TGTGCCAGCAGCCGCGCCGGGACAGGGCACTCCACAGATACGCAGTATTTT.

This clone was picked up one time. This rearrangement joins TRBV27 to TRBJ2-3; maybe TRBD1 (8 bases). The ends were cut back, 6 bases at V and 0 bases at J, with 16 bases in the middle. The CDR3 has 16 amino acids. The germline gives CDR1 MNHEY, CDR2 SMNVEV (reference sequence). As DNA, the CDR3 is TGTGCCAGCAGCCTTGGGAGGGACAGGAGCACAGATACGCAGTATTTT. Protein sequence: CASSLGRDRSTDTQYF.

The V and J genes are TRBV18 and TRBJ2-7; 12 positions match TRBD2. The CDR3 contains 15 residues. V was clipped by 4 bases and J by 4 bases; unmatched bases: 5. CDR1 is KGHSH and CDR2 is LQKENI in the germline V gene. The CDR3 bases are TGTGCCAGCTCACAAAATGGACTAGCGGGGTACGAGCAGTACTTC. Translating it yields CASSQNGLAGYEQYF.

The CDR3 bases are TGTGCCAGCCCAAGCGGGGGACCACCGAACACCGGGGAGCTGTTTTTT. Translation: CASPSGGPPNTGELFF. The chain is built from TRBV6-4 and TRBJ2-2, with 8 bases lining up with TRBD2. Germline CDR1 is MRHNA and CDR2 is SNTAGT. The CDR3 runs 16 residues. V trimming: 8 bases; J trimming: 0 bases; junction bases outside the gene matches: 8.

The V gene is TRBV19, the J gene TRBJ2-3; TRBD1 aligns across 7 bases. This CDR3 is 16 amino acids long. V dropped 5 bases and J dropped 2; count of bases not matched to a gene: 10. The germline gives CDR1 LNHDA, CDR2 SQIVND (reference sequence). The CDR3 coding sequence is TGTGCCAGTAGTCACGACAGGGTTTGGGTCACAGATACGCAGTATTTT. Its protein is CASSHDRVWVTDTQYF.

V is TRBV11-2 and J is TRBJ2-5; 7 bases are a match to TRBD2. Germline CDR1 SGHAT, CDR2 FQNNGV. This CDR3 has 14 residues. V was clipped by 8 bases and J by 5 bases; unmatched bases: 11. Here the CDR3 reads CASAPGLSGETQYF. In nucleotides, the CDR3 is TGTGCCAGCGCCCCGGGACTATCTGGTGAGACCCAGTACTTC. The complete variable domain, with remaining parts taken from reference TRBV11-2 and TRBJ2-5, reads EAGVAQSPRYKIIEKRQSVAFWCNPISGHATLYWYQQILGQGPKLLIQFQNNGVVDDSQLPKDRFSAERLKGVDSTLKIQPAKLEDSAVYLCASAPGLSGETQYFGPGTRLLVL.

V and J are TRBV6-5 and TRBJ2-1; TRBD2 might be the D (5 bases). V was cut by 6 bases and J by 6 bases, with 18 bases left in between. The CDR3 is 15 amino acids. CDR1 is MNHEY, CDR2 SVGAGI, per germline. The CDR3 reads CASSSRSLGSNEQFF. The CDR3 DNA reads TGTGCCAGCAGCTCCCGGAGTTTGGGGAGCAATGAGCAGTTCTTC.

The rearrangement links TRBV19 to TRBJ2-1; no firm D call. CDR3 length equals 16 residues. The germline V and J ends were trimmed by 0 bases and 0 bases, with 9 bases remaining between them. The V gene's germline CDR1 is LNHDA and CDR2 SQIVND (reference sequence). The CDR3 loop reads CASSIEPVSSYNEQFF. DNA for the CDR3: TGTGCCAGTAGTATAGAACCGGTGAGCTCCTACAATGAGCAGTTCTTC.

The rearrangement joins TRBV19 to TRBJ1-1; no clear D gene. V was trimmed by 3 bases and J by 2 bases, leaving 16 bases between them. The CDR3 loop spans 16 amino acids. Per the germline V gene, CDR1 is LNHDA and CDR2 is SQIVND (reference sequence). The CDR3 protein is CASSIRSLRANTEAFF. CDR3 nucleotides: TGTGCCAGTAGTATTAGAAGTCTGAGGGCTAACACTGAAGCTTTCTTT.

This clone was recorded once. This rearrangement joins TRBV5-1 to TRBJ2-2, with 7 bases aligning to TRBD2. The CDR3 consists of 14 residues. With 0 bases clipped from V and 6 bases from J, the junction kept 2 bases outside the gene matches. Germline loops: CDR1 SGHRS, CDR2 YFSETQ. The CDR3 DNA is TGCGCCAGCAGCTTGGGAACTAGCGCCGGGGAGCTGTTTTTT. It codes for CASSLGTSAGELFF.

The rearrangement links TRBV30 to TRBJ2-3; D is ambiguous. Germline CDR1 is GTSNPN and CDR2 is SVGIG (reference sequence). The CDR3 length is 14 residues. Trimming removed 3 bases from V and 6 bases from J, with 16 bases in between. CDR3 region: CAWSPSHTLDTQYF. CDR3 nucleotides: TGTGCCTGGAGCCCTTCCCACACCTTGGATACGCAGTATTTT.

V is TRBV2 and J is TRBJ1-6; no reliable D call. V was clipped by 8 bases and J by 0 bases, with 8 bases between them. Looked up from germline, CDR1 is SNHLY and CDR2 is FYNNEI. This CDR3 contains 14 residues. In DNA form, the CDR3 reads TGTGCCAGCGTACTTAGCTCCTATAATTCACCCCTCCACTTT. Its protein product is CASVLSSYNSPLHF.

This clone was seen only once. CDR3 nucleotide sequence: TGTGCCAGCAGCTTGGGACGGGCCAAGGGGTACTTC. This codes for CASSLGRAKGYF. This rearrangement joins TRBV5-8 to TRBJ2-7; no firm D call. Trimming pared 0 bases from V and 12 bases from J, leaving 13 bases between. CDR1 is SGHTS, CDR2 YDEGEE, per germline. The CDR3 has 12 residues.

This chain uses TRBV4-2 with TRBJ2-4; 8 nucleotides agree with TRBD2. CDR1 is LGHNA, CDR2 YNFKEQ, per germline. J lost 0 bases, V lost 0 bases, and 7 bases had no gene match. The CDR3 covers 18 residues. CDR3 in DNA: TGTGCCAGCAGCCAAGAGTCAGCGGGGGCCCCAGCCAAAAACATTCAGTACTTC. Its protein is CASSQESAGAPAKNIQYF.

The CDR3 is CASRTNTEAFF. In DNA form, the CDR3 reads TGCGCCAGCAGGACGAACACTGAAGCTTTCTTT. This chain uses TRBV10-2 with TRBJ1-1; D is unclear. Germline V CDR1 and CDR2: WSHSY, SAAADI. The CDR3 loop spans 11 amino acids. V shed 6 bases and J shed 1 base, with 3 bases lying between them.

The chain uses TRBV7-9 and TRBJ1-1; weak D call: TRBD1 (6 bases). The CDR3 covers 14 residues. The germline V and J ends were trimmed by 2 bases and 0 bases, with 7 bases remaining between them. CDR1 is SEHNR, CDR2 FQNEAQ, per germline (reference sequence). The CDR3 sequence: CASSLQGMNTEAFF. In nucleotides, the CDR3 is TGTGCCAGCAGCTTACAGGGGATGAACACTGAAGCTTTCTTT.

V and J are TRBV9 and TRBJ2-7, with TRBD1 matching 10 bases. Germline assignment: CDR1 SGDLS and CDR2 YYNGEE. This CDR3 is 15 amino acids long. Trimming removed 2 bases from V and 6 bases from J; junction bases left unmatched: 8. CDR3 sequence: CASSVDRGQTLEQYF. The CDR3 nucleotides are TGTGCCAGCAGCGTCGACAGGGGGCAAACCCTCGAGCAGTACTTC.

The chain couples TRBV10-3 to TRBJ2-7; a possible D gene is TRBD2 (5 bases). V shed 0 bases and J shed 7 bases, with 16 bases lying between them. CDR3 length equals 15 residues. The germline V gene encodes CDR1 ENHRY and CDR2 SYGVKD. CDR3 sequence reads: CAISESVRGRGEQYF. For the CDR3, the DNA is TGTGCCATCAGTGAGTCCGTCCGGGGTCGAGGGGAGCAGTACTTC.

The chain links TRBV19 to TRBJ2-2; 7 bases map to TRBD1. CDR1 is LNHDA and CDR2 is SQIVND in the germline V gene (reference sequence). This CDR3 region has 16 residues. Unmatched junction bases numbered 8, after V lost 7 bases and J lost 0 bases. Written as DNA, the CDR3 is TGTGCCAGTACTCGAAGGGGACAGTCGAACACCGGGGAGCTGTTTTTT. Protein product: CASTRRGQSNTGELFF.

The V call is TRBV6-5, the J call TRBJ2-7; 9 nucleotides match TRBD1. This CDR3 comprises 15 residues. The J segment lost 4 bases and the V segment lost 4 bases, leaving 8 bases of the junction unmatched. The germline V gene has CDR1 MNHEY and CDR2 SVGAGI. The chain's CDR3 is CASSSPGQGLYEQYF. The DNA of the CDR3 is TGTGCCAGCAGTTCACCGGGACAGGGCTTGTACGAGCAGTACTTC.

This CDR3 reads CSAKTGYEQYF. CDR3 DNA sequence: TGCAGTGCAAAGACCGGCTACGAGCAGTACTTC. V is TRBV20-1 and J is TRBJ2-7, with D unclear. The CDR3 runs to 11 residues. The V end was cut by 6 bases, the J end by 3 bases, with 9 bases between. The germline V gene has CDR1 DFQATT and CDR2 SNEGSKA (reference sequence).

The chain couples TRBV11-3 to TRBJ2-7; weak D call: TRBD2 (6 bases). V gave up 0 bases and J gave up 3 bases, with 15 bases separating them. Germline CDR1 is SGHNT and CDR2 is YENEEA. The CDR3 is 16 residues long. CDR3 in amino acids: CASSLDLAEGGYEQYF. The CDR3 DNA reads as TGTGCCAGCAGCTTAGATTTGGCAGAGGGAGGCTACGAGCAGTACTTC.

This chain links TRBV20-1 with TRBJ2-7; D gene ambiguous. Germline V gives CDR1 DFQATT, CDR2 SNEGSKA (reference sequence). The CDR3 has 11 amino acids. V was clipped by 6 bases and J by 4 bases, with 10 bases between them. The CDR3 here is CSALKGYEQYF. CDR3 nucleotides: TGCAGTGCATTGAAAGGTTACGAGCAGTACTTC.

The genes are TRBV5-1 and TRBJ2-7, with 8 bases lining up with TRBD1. Germline V gene lookup returns CDR1 SGHRS and CDR2 YFSETQ. This CDR3 region has 14 residues. Trimming cost V 1 base and J 6 bases; bases outside gene matches: 6. CDR3 loop: CASSLYGQGSEQYF. CDR3 sequence (DNA): TGCGCCAGCAGCTTGTACGGACAGGGTAGCGAGCAGTACTTC.

The CDR3, as DNA: TGTGCCAGTAGAGACAGACACCCGAACACTGAAGCTTTCTTT. Its translation is CASRDRHPNTEAFF. The chain is built from TRBV19 and TRBJ1-1; D perhaps matches TRBD1 (5 bases). This CDR3 is 14 amino acids long. The V gene lost 6 bases and the J gene lost 1 base, with 12 bases spanning the gap. Germline assignment: CDR1 LNHDA and CDR2 SQIVND (reference sequence).

The rearrangement uses TRBV7-3 and TRBJ1-1; 9 bases map to TRBD1. The CDR3 is 15 residues long. V lost 4 bases and J lost 1; bases outside the gene matches: 4. Per germline, CDR1 SGHTA and CDR2 FQGTGA. The CDR3 nucleotides are TGTGCCAGCAGCTCAGGACAGGGGACGAACACTGAAGCTTTCTTT. It codes for CASSSGQGTNTEAFF.